The source of this T cell receptor beta chain is a study of cytomegalovirus exposure and HLA in healthy donors. Study results and caveats: Serostatus for CMV was the only available immune exposure information. When analyzed later, a missense DCLRE1C variant was found to be linked to TCR beta V- and J-gene trimming.

As to this clone: What it binds is unknown.

The primer mix had 60 Vbeta and 13 Jbeta primers. Measured with immunoSEQ multiplex PCR; TCRdb has only the in-frame clones, and not every one. The sample includes 100,000 to 150,000 clones, approximately 80% of them seen just once. Germline V lookup: CDR1 LNHNV, CDR2 YYDKDF (reference sequence). The V and J ends lost 1 base and 4 bases respectively, with 10 bases between them. The CDR3 is 15 residues long. Healthy donors of bone marrow made up the group. The specimen was PBMCs. The source of this sequence is a young woman in good health and CMV-seronegative. This rearrangement joins TRBV15 to TRBJ1-4; D is ambiguous. Here the CDR3 DNA reads TGTGCCACCAGCAGAGTTCCCCGACTTAATGAAAAACTGTTTTTT. This gives the protein CATSRVPRLNEKLFF.